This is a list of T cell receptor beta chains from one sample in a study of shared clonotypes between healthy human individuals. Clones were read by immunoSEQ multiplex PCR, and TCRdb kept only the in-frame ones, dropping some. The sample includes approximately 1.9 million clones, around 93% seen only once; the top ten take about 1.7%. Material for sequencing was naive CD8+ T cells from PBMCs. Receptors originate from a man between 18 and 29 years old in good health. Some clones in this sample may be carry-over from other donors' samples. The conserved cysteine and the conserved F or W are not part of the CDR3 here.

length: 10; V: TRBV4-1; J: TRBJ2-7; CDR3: ASSYEGGEQY
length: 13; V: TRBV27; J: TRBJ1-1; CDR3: ASSLGAKPNTEAF
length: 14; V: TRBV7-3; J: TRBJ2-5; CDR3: ASSPSGPARKETQY
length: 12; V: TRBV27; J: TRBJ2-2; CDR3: ASSFGANTGELF
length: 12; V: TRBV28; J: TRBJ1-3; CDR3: ASSFRLSGNTIY
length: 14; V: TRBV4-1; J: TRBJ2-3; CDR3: ASSPSGGPRPDTQY
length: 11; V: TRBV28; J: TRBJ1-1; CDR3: ASRGTDNTEAF
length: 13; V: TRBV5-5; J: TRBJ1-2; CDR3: ASSIGQGISYGYT
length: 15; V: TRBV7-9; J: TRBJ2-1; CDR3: ASSSQRLAPGGGEQF
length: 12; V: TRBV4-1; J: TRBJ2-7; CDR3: ASSQPWDGTEQY
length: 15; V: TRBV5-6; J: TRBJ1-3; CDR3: ASSLMTGVLSGNTIY
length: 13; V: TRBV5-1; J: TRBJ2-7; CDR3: ASSQGAAPTYEQY
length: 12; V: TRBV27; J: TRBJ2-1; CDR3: ASRTGGAYNEQF
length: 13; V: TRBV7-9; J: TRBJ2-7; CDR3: ASSYTTSSSYEQY
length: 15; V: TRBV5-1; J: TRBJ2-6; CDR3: ASSWDRVEAGANVLT
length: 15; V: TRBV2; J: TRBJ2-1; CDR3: ATNRFLSGRGVNEQF
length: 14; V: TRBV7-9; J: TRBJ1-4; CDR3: ASSLALTAINEKLF